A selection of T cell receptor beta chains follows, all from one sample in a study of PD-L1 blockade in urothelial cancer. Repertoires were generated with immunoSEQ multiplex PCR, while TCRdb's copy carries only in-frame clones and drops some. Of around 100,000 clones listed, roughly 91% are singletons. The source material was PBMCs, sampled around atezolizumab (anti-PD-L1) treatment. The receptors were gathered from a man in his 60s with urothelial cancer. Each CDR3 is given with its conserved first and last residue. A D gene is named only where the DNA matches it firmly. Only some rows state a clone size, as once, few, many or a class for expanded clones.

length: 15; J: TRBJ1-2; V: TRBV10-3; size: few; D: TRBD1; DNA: TGTGCCATCAGTGAAGGGACAGGGGTCAACTATGGCTACACCTTC; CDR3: CAISEGTGVNYGYTF
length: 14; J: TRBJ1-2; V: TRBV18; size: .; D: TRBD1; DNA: TGTGCCAGCTCAGGACAGGGGTCTAACTATGGCTACACCTTC; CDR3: CASSGQGSNYGYTF
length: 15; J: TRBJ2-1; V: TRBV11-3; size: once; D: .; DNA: TGTGCCAGCAGCTCTGCGGGACAGTCATACAATGAGCAGTTCTTC; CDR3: CASSSAGQSYNEQFF
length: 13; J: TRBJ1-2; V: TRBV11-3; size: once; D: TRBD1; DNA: TGTGCCAGCAGCTTGCCGACAGGGGGTGGCTACACCTTC; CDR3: CASSLPTGGGYTF
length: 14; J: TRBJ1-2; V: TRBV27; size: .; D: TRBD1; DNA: TGTGCCAGCAGTTTTCGCGGACAGGGCCGGGGCTACACCTTC; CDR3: CASSFRGQGRGYTF
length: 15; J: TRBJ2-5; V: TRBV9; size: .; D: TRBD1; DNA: TGTGCCAGCAGCGTATCGCAGGGGGACCAAGAGACCCAGTACTTC; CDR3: CASSVSQGDQETQYF
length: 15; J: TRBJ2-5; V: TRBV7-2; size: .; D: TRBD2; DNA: TGTGCCAGCAGCTCGTCCGGGACTAGGGGTGAGACCCAGTACTTC; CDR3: CASSSSGTRGETQYF
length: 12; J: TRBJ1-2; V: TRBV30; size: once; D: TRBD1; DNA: TGTGCCTGGAGTGTACTAGGGGGCGGCTACACCTTC; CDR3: CAWSVLGGGYTF
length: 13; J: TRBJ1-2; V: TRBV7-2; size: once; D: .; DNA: TGTGCCAGCAGCCCCCGCACCGAGGATGGCTACACCTTC; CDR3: CASSPRTEDGYTF
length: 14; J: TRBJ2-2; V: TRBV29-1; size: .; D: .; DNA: TGCAGCACCCCAGGGGCAGCCAACACCGGGGAGCTGTTTTTT; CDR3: CSTPGAANTGELFF
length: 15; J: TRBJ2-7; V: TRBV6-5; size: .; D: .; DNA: TGTGCCAGCAGTTACGGGGGCCTAGGGTCCTACGAGCAGTACTTC; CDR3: CASSYGGLGSYEQYF
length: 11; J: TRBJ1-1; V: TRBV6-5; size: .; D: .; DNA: TGTGCCAGCAGTAACACAGGGCGCGCTTTCTTT; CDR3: CASSNTGRAFF
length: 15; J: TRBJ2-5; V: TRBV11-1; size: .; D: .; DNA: TGTGCCAGCACCCCCCGGACATCACAATTGGAGACCCAGTACTTC; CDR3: CASTPRTSQLETQYF
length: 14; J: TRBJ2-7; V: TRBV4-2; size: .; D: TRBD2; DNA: TGTGCCAGCAGCCAGGCAGCGGGAAGCTACGAGCAGTACTTC; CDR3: CASSQAAGSYEQYF
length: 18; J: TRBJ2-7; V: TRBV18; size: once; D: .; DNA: TGTGCCAGCTCCCCAAACCGCCTAGGGGACTTCCTCTCCTACGAGCAGTACTTC; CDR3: CASSPNRLGDFLSYEQYF
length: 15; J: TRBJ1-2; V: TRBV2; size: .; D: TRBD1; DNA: TGTGCCAGCAGGGGGGACAGGGCCCCTAACTATGGCTACACCTTC; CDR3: CASRGDRAPNYGYTF
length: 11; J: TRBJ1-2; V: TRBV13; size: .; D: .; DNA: TGTGCCAGCAGCCTCAGGGATGGCTACACCTTC; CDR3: CASSLRDGYTF
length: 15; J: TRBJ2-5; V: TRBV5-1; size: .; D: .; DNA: TGCGCCAGCAGCCCCTCGGACAGTCTCCAAGAGACCCAGTACTTC; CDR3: CASSPSDSLQETQYF
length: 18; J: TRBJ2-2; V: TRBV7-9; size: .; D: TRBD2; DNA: TGTGCCAGCAGCCAAGGGGGACTAGCGGGAGTGAACACCGGGGAGCTGTTTTTT; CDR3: CASSQGGLAGVNTGELFF
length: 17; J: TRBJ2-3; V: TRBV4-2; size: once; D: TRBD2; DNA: TGTGCCAGCAGCCAAGATCTGAGCGGGGGGTTGTTGGATACGCAGTATTTT; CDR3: CASSQDLSGGLLDTQYF
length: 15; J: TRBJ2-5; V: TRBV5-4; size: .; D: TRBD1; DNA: TGTGCCAGCAGCTTGGGGGACAGTCCCCGAGAGACCCAGTACTTC; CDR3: CASSLGDSPRETQYF
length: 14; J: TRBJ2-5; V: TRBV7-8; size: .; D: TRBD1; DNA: TGTGCCAGCAGCTTAGGGACAGGGCGGGAGACCCAGTACTTC; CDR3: CASSLGTGRETQYF
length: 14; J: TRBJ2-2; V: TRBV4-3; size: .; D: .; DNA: TGCGCCAGCAGCCAGTGGGGGGAGGCCGGGGAGCTGTTTTTT; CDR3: CASSQWGEAGELFF
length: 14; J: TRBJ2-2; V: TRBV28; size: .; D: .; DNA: TGTGCCAGCAGTTATCCGGCCGGAGAAAGGGAGCTGTTTTTT; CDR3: CASSYPAGERELFF
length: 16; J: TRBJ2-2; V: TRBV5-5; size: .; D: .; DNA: TGTGCCAGCAGCTTGGTTCCAGGGGCCGACACCGGGGAGCTGTTTTTT; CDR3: CASSLVPGADTGELFF
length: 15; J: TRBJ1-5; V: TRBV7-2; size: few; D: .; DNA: TGTGCCAGCAGCTCTCGGTCAGGGGCCAATCAGCCCCAGCATTTT; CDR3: CASSSRSGANQPQHF
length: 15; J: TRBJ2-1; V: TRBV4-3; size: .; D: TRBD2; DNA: TGCGCCAGCAGCCCCGGACTAGCGGGGGACAATGAGCAGTTCTTC; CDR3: CASSPGLAGDNEQFF
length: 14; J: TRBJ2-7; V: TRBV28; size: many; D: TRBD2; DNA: TGTGCCAGCAGTTTAGGGCTAGCGGGAGACGAGCAGTACTTC; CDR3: CASSLGLAGDEQYF
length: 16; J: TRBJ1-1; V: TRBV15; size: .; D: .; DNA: TGTGCCACCAGCAGAGATCCATGGAGGATCGGGACTGAAGCTTTCTTT; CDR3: CATSRDPWRIGTEAFF
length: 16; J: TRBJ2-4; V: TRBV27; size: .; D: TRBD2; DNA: TGTGCCAGCAGTTCCCCAGCTAGCGGGGGCAAAAACATTCAGTACTTC; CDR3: CASSSPASGGKNIQYF
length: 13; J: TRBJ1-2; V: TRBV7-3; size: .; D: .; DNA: TGTGCCAGCAGCTTAAACTCCCGCTCTGGCTACACCTTC; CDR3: CASSLNSRSGYTF
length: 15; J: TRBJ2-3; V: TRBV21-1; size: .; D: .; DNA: TGTGCCAGCAGCAAAGGAGGACTCCGTCCATATACGCAGTATTTT; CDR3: CASSKGGLRPYTQYF
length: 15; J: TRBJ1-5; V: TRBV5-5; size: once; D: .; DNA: TGTGCCAGCAGCTTGTTTACAGAGCCCAATCAGCCCCAGCATTTT; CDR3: CASSLFTEPNQPQHF
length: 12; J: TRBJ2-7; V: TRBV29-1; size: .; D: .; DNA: TGCAGCGCCGGACAGAGCTCCTACGAGCAGTACTTC; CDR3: CSAGQSSYEQYF
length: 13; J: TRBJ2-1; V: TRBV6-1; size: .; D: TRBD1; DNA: TGTGCCAGCAGACCGACAGGGCCCCGTGAGCAGTTCTTC; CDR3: CASRPTGPREQFF
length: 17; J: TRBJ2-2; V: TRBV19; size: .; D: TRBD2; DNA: TGTGCCAGCAAGAGACCCGGGGGGGGGCGTGTCACCGGGGAGCTGTTTTTT; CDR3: CASKRPGGGRVTGELFF
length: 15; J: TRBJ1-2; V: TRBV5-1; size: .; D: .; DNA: TGCGCCAGCAGCTTTGGGAGGGGCGCGTTCTATGGCTACACCTTC; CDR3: CASSFGRGAFYGYTF
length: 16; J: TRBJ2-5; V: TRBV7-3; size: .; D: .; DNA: TGTGCCAGCAGCCTCTCCCTACGGGGGGCACGAGAGACCCAGTACTTC; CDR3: CASSLSLRGARETQYF
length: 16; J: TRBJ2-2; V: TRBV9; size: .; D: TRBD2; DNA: TGTGCCAGCAGCCCCCTTAGCGGGGGATCAGGCGGGGAGCTGTTTTTT; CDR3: CASSPLSGGSGGELFF
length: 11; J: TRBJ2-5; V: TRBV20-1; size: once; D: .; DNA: TGCAGTGCTCCCCAGACGGGAACCCAGTACTTC; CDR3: CSAPQTGTQYF
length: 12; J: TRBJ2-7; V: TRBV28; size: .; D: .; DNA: TGTGCCAGCAGCCAGGGGAGCAACGAGCAGTACTTC; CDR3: CASSQGSNEQYF
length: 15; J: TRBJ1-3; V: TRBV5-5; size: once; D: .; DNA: TGTGCCAGCAGCTTTGGACACGTCTCTGGAAACACCATATATTTT; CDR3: CASSFGHVSGNTIYF
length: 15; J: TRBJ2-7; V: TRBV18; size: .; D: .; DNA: TGTGCCAGCTCACCACGCGGGGCGACTTCCTACGAGCAGTACTTC; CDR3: CASSPRGATSYEQYF
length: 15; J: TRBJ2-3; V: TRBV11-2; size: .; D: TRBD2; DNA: TGTGCCAGCAGCTTCAGCGGGGGGTACACAGATACGCAGTATTTT; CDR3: CASSFSGGYTDTQYF
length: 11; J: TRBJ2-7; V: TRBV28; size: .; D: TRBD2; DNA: TGTGCGGGGGGAGGGAACCGCGAGCAGTACTTC; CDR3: CAGGGNREQYF
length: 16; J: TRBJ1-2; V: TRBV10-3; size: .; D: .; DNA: TGTGCCATCAGCCCCCAGCGACTACAAGGGGGCTATGGCTACACCTTC; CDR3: CAISPQRLQGGYGYTF
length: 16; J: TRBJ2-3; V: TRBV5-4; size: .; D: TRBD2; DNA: TGTGCCAGCAGCCGGAGTGGCGGGGGGGCCCTAGATACGCAGTATTTT; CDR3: CASSRSGGGALDTQYF
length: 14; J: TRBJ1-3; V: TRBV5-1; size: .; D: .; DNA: TGCGCCAGCAGCTTGGCTACTCTTGGAAACACCATATATTTT; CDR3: CASSLATLGNTIYF
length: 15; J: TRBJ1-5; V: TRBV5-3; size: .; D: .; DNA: TGTGCCAGAAGCGGAAACATGGAGAGCAATCAGCCCCAGCATTTT; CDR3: CARSGNMESNQPQHF
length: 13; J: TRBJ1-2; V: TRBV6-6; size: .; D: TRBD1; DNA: TGTGCCAGCAGTGGGACAGGGGGTGAAGGCTACACCTTC; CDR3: CASSGTGGEGYTF
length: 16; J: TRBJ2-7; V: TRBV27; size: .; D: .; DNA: TGTGCCACCTTGGTGGGCACAGGGAGAGGGGCCTACGAGCAGTACTTC; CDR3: CATLVGTGRGAYEQYF
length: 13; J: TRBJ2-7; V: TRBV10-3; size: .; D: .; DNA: TGTGCCATCAGTGGCGGCGGGACCTACGAGCAGTACTTC; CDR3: CAISGGGTYEQYF
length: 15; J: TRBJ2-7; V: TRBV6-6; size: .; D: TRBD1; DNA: TGTGCCAGCAGTTCTATACCAGGGACAGCCTACGAGCAGTACTTC; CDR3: CASSSIPGTAYEQYF
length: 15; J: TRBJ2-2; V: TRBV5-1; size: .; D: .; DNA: TGCGCCAGCAGCTTGGATTGGACAAACACCGGGGAGCTGTTTTTT; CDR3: CASSLDWTNTGELFF